The rows below give T cell receptor beta chains drawn from one sample of a study of CD8 T cells in ankylosing spondylitis. TCRdb ran MiXCR on the 5' RACE reads and lists one entry per CDR3 protein. The sample includes around 770,000 distinct CDR3 sequences, over 15% of them seen just once. Material for sequencing was blood, either unsorted or a sorted T cell fraction (not recorded which). The source of these receptors is a male donor with ankylosing spondylitis. The CDR3 runs from the conserved cysteine through the conserved F or W. A D gene is named only where the DNA matches it firmly. Rows may omit the clone size; those that give it use once, few, many or a size class.

d_call j_call clone_size v_call cdr3_aa cdr3_nt
TRBD2 TRBJ2-7 few TRBV7-9 CASSSLSGGVFYEQYF TGTGCCAGCAGCTCCCTATCGGGGGGGGTGTTTTACGAGCAATACTTC
. TRBJ1-6 few TRBV7-9 CASSQLGSLHF TGTGCCAGCAGCCAACTTGGATCCCTCCACTTT
TRBD1 TRBJ1-1 . TRBV6-1 CASSRGQGAKGTEAFF TGTGCCAGCAGTCGGGGACAGGGGGCTAAGGGCACTGAAGCTTTCTTT
. TRBJ2-3 many TRBV12-3/TRBV12-4 CACSGGTHGDTQYF TGTGCGTGCTCCGGGGGGACACACGGCGATACGCAGTATTTT
TRBD2 TRBJ2-7 many TRBV11-2 CASSAGTSGTEQYF TGTGCCAGCAGCGCTGGGACTAGCGGGACCGAGCAGTACTTC
. TRBJ1-5 . TRBV6-1 CASSGTQSNQPQHF TGTGCCAGCAGTGGAACTCAGAGCAATCAGCCCCAGCATTTT
. TRBJ2-5 . TRBV3-1 CASSLQGTNQETQYF TGTGCCAGCAGCCTTCAGGGAACCAACCAAGAGACCCAGTACTTC
TRBD1 TRBJ1-2 . TRBV20-1 CSATTGVVANYGYTF TGCAGTGCTACAACAGGGGTGGTAGCTAACTATGGCTACACCTTC
TRBD2 TRBJ2-3 many TRBV10-3 CAISGRTSGGTSGDTQYF TGTGCCATCAGCGGACGGACTAGCGGGGGGACCTCTGGAGATACGCAGTATTTT
. TRBJ2-1 few TRBV11-2 CASSLPHRYNEQFF TGTGCCAGCAGCTTACCTCACCGATACAATGAGCAGTTCTTC
. TRBJ2-7 . TRBV4-3 CASSQAPGNYEQYF TGCGCCAGCAGCCAAGCTCCGGGCAACTACGAGCAGTACTTC
. TRBJ2-5 few TRBV3-1 CASSHALTPWSVVEETQYF TGTGCCAGCAGCCACGCTCTAACCCCCTGGAGCGTCGTGGAAGAGACCCAGTACTTC
. TRBJ1-1 . TRBV11-2 CASSLGSGRNTEAFF TGTGCCAGCAGCTTAGGATCGGGGCGGAACACTGAAGCTTTCTTT
. TRBJ2-7 . TRBV6-5 CASSYVGRREQYF TGTGCCAGCAGTTATGTAGGGCGGCGAGAGCAGTACTTC
. TRBJ2-2 . TRBV9 CASSALASTGELFF TGTGCCAGCAGCGCCCTAGCTAGCACCGGGGAGCTGTTTTTT
TRBD2 TRBJ2-7 few TRBV20-1 CSARALAGVGYEQYF TGCAGTGCTAGAGCCCTAGCGGGAGTCGGCTACGAGCAGTACTTC
TRBD1 TRBJ1-2 once TRBV20-1 CSAGQVNYGYTF TGCAGTGCTGGACAGGTTAACTATGGCTACACCTTC
. TRBJ2-1 many TRBV12-3/TRBV12-4 CASKVESEPYNEQFF TGTGCCAGCAAAGTTGAAAGCGAACCGTACAATGAGCAGTTCTTC
. TRBJ2-5 . TRBV5-1 CASSLVPNSGETQYF TGCGCCAGCAGCTTGGTCCCTAATTCAGGGGAGACCCAGTACTTC
. TRBJ1-6 . TRBV3-1 CASSQTRINSPLHF TGTGCCAGCAGCCAAACACGGATTAATTCACCCCTCCACTTT
. TRBJ2-7 . TRBV25-1 CASSGTMGEQYF TGTGCCAGCAGTGGTACCATGGGGGAGCAGTACTTC
. TRBJ2-7 . TRBV7-4 CASSFRGPHYEQYF TGTGCCAGCAGCTTCCGGGGGCCCCACTACGAGCAGTACTTC
. TRBJ2-2 many TRBV9 CASSPRGGGNTGELFF TGTGCCAGCAGCCCGAGGGGGGGCGGAAACACCGGGGAGCTGTTTTTT
TRBD2 TRBJ2-7 . TRBV2 CASSDIRPSGSEQYF TGTGCCAGCAGTGACATTCGGCCTAGCGGGAGCGAGCAGTACTTC
TRBD1 TRBJ1-4 . TRBV5-1 CASSLGTGINEKLFF TGCGCCAGCAGCTTAGGGACAGGGATTAATGAAAAACTGTTTTTT
. TRBJ1-5 few TRBV5-6 CASSLARQINQPQHF TGTGCCAGCAGCTTGGCGAGGCAGATCAATCAGCCCCAGCATTTT
. TRBJ2-1 . TRBV5-6 CASSPTLSSYNEQFF TGTGCCAGCAGCCCGACACTGAGCTCCTACAATGAGCAGTTCTTC
. TRBJ2-1 few TRBV5-1 CASSFDRGRLNEQFF TGCGCCAGCAGCTTCGATCGGGGCCGGCTCAATGAGCAGTTCTTC
. TRBJ2-5 few TRBV20-1 CSARRDLLETQYF TGCAGTGCTAGACGGGACTTGCTGGAGACCCAGTACTTC
TRBD1 TRBJ1-6 . TRBV20-1 CSAPDRVKGSYNSPLHF TGCAGTGCCCCTGACAGGGTAAAGGGCTCCTATAATTCACCCCTCCACTTT
. TRBJ1-5 many TRBV12-3/TRBV12-4 CASTQDRANQPQHF TGTGCCAGCACCCAGGACAGAGCCAATCAGCCCCAGCATTTT
. TRBJ1-4 . TRBV28 CASSARSREYEKLFF TGTGCCAGCTCCGCCCGATCCAGGGAGTATGAAAAACTGTTTTTT
TRBD1 TRBJ2-2 few TRBV12-3/TRBV12-4 CASRQGGTGELFF TGTGCCAGCAGACAGGGGGGCACCGGGGAGCTGTTTTTT
TRBD2 TRBJ2-1 few TRBV28 CASGPSGRTLNEQFF TGTGCCAGCGGGCCTAGCGGGAGGACTCTCAATGAGCAGTTCTTC
. TRBJ1-3 few TRBV7-9 CASSPEGRGNTIYF TGTGCCAGCAGCCCCGAAGGGAGGGGAAACACCATATATTTT
TRBD1 TRBJ1-3 . TRBV10-3 CAIEAISGTGGLGNTIYF TGTGCCATCGAGGCAATTTCCGGGACAGGGGGCCTAGGAAACACCATATATTTT
TRBD1 TRBJ1-2 . TRBV29-1 CSVETTGEDGYTF TGCAGCGTTGAAACCACAGGGGAGGATGGCTACACCTTC
. TRBJ2-7 . TRBV7-2 CASSLDFYEQYF TGTGCCAGCAGCTTAGATTTTTACGAGCAGTACTTC
TRBD1 TRBJ1-2 . TRBV5-4 CASSSGQLNYGYTF TGTGCCAGCAGCTCGGGACAGCTTAACTATGGCTACACCTTC
. TRBJ2-7 few TRBV6-2/TRBV6-3 CASRVSLLAKFYEQYF TGTGCCAGCAGAGTCAGCCTCCTAGCGAAATTTTACGAGCAGTACTTC
. TRBJ1-5 few TRBV5-1 CASSQDNPNQPQHF TGCGCCAGCAGCCAGGACAACCCAAATCAGCCCCAGCATTTT
TRBD1 TRBJ2-4 . TRBV3-1 CASSGGQVRISQNIQYF TGTGCCAGCAGCGGGGGACAGGTTCGAATTTCTCAAAACATTCAGTACTTC
TRBD1 TRBJ2-7 many TRBV7-8 CASSFRTGPTYEQYF TGTGCCAGCAGCTTTAGGACAGGCCCAACCTACGAGCAGTACTTC
TRBD2 TRBJ2-7 many TRBV4-1 CASRVGTSGDSRQYF TGCGCCAGCAGGGTAGGGACTAGCGGGGACAGCAGGCAGTACTTC
TRBD1 TRBJ1-4 few TRBV29-1 CSATGTGGNEKLFF TGCAGCGCCACCGGGACAGGGGGCAATGAAAAACTGTTTTTT
. TRBJ2-2 few TRBV20-1 CSATQRYTGELFF TGCAGTGCCACCCAGAGATACACCGGGGAGCTGTTTTTT
. TRBJ2-5 . TRBV4-2 CASSPTPGRSQETQYF TGTGCCAGCAGCCCAACACCGGGCAGGAGCCAAGAGACCCAGTACTTC
. TRBJ2-2 . TRBV2 CASRGDGGELFF TGTGCCAGCAGAGGGGATGGCGGGGAGCTGTTTTTT